The clone carrying this T cell receptor beta chain was observed a handful of times. What it recognizes is unknown. The source of the sample is a study of blood T cells in healthy people across ages. This CDR3 has 13 residues. Germline V gene data show CDR1 as KGHDR and CDR2 as SFDVKD. Trimming stripped 6 bases from V and 1 base from J, with 8 bases between. A J-beta primer mix and a sample-barcoded 5' primer were used in a second PCR of roughly 6 to 11 cycles. TCRdb re-called the 5' RACE reads with MiXCR, one entry per CDR3 protein. The repertoire has over 700,000 distinct CDR3 sequences, approximately 25% of them found once; the top ten carry more than 7.5%. Study observations and caveats: In long-lived donors, naive CD4+ cell counts and diversity exceeded those of aged donors.

These data were also reused for a study on T cells of mothers and their children.

The gene calls are TRBV24-1 and TRBJ1-1, with D hard to call. The TCR sequence derives from a boy younger than 18 in good health. The sample taken for sequencing was blood. CDR3 DNA sequence: TGTGCCACCAGTCACAGCCAGAACACTGAAGCTTTCTTT. It yields the protein CATSHSQNTEAFF.